The table lists the clone carrying this T cell receptor beta chain with a count of one. The record originates from a study of T-cell memory formation after mild COVID-19. Study context: Across donors, TCR clusters were largely donor specific.

This CDR3 is 13 amino acids long. Germline assignment: CDR1 SEHNR and CDR2 FQNEAQ (reference sequence). Trimming removed 5 bases at V and 6 bases at J, with 14 bases between. TCRdb processed the 5' RACE reads anew with MiXCR; each CDR3 protein has one entry. The table shows 95,000 to 120,000 distinct CDR3 sequences, with 22% occurring only once. The TCR comes from a man aged 18-30 years who had mild COVID-19 (a few samples of this study predate the infection). Cell type and time point are not known. Sequenced: PBMCs or a T cell subset sorted from them (not recorded which). V usage is TRBV7-9 and J usage is TRBJ2-7, with D possibly TRBD1 on 6 matching bases. CDR3 protein: CASSPGTRSEQYF. CDR3 in DNA: TGTGCCAGCAGCCCCGGGACACGGAGCGAGCAGTACTTC. The full variable domain, its missing parts supplied by reference TRBV7-9 and TRBJ2-7, is DTGVSQNPRHKITKRGQNVTFRCDPISEHNRLYWYRQTLGQGPEFLTYFQNEAQLEKSRLLSDRFSAERPKGSFSTLEIQRTEQGDSAMYLCASSPGTRSEQYFGPGTRLTVT.